The 5 T cell receptor beta chains presented below share a single source sample, sequenced in a study of T cell repertoires in cytomegalovirus infection. In TCRdb, the reads were re-called with MiXCR into one record per CDR3 protein. The sample lists over 150,000 distinct CDR3 sequences, about an eighth occurring once. The sequencing sample was made of PBMCs. The receptors originated from a human donor in good health (CMV status not recorded). Some clones in this sample may be carry-over from other donors' samples.

The chain is built from TRBV7-9 and TRBJ2-1; a possible D gene is TRBD2 (5 bases). The ends were cut back, 4 bases at V and 8 bases at J, with 21 bases in the middle. Germline loops: CDR1 SEHNR, CDR2 FQNEAQ (reference sequence). This CDR3 comprises 16 residues. The CDR3 nucleotides are TGTGCCAGCAGCTCACCCACCCGTGGGAGTGGCTATGAGCAGTTCTTC. Protein: CASSSPTRGSGYEQFF.

The table lists this clonotype with many counts. The chain joins TRBV28 to TRBJ1-5; no clear D. CDR1 is MDHEN and CDR2 is SYDVKM in the germline V gene. CDR3 size: 13 residues. V shed 5 bases and J shed 2 bases, with 7 bases lying between them. The CDR3 region has the DNA TGTGCCAGCAGTCGGACGGGCAATCAGCCCCAGCATTTT. Residues: CASSRTGNQPQHF. Together with reference TRBV28 and TRBJ1-5, the CDR3 gives the full variable domain: DVKVTQSSRYLVKRTGEKVFLECVQDMDHENMFWYRQDPGLGLRLIYFSYDVKMKEKGDIPEGYSVSREKKERFSLILESASTNQTSMYLCASSRTGNQPQHFGDGTRLSIL.

In its sample, this clonotype was seen many times. The V and J genes are TRBV7-9 and TRBJ1-3; D may be TRBD1 (6 bases). CDR3 length: 14 residues. The V and J ends lost 5 bases and 0 bases respectively, with 8 bases between them. CDR1 is SEHNR, CDR2 FQNEAQ, per germline (reference sequence). This CDR3 is CASSGDTSGNTIYF. The CDR3 coding sequence is TGTGCCAGCAGCGGGGACACCTCTGGAAACACCATATATTTT.

This clonotype was recorded many times. The chain couples TRBV12-3 or TRBV12-4 to TRBJ2-3; a weak D match, TRBD1 (6 bases). V dropped 3 bases and J dropped 0 bases, with 13 bases sitting between them. This CDR3 is built from 16 residues. The DNA for the CDR3 is TGTGCCAGCAGTTTGAAGGGGGTAGAGAGCACAGATACGCAGTATTTT. Its protein is CASSLKGVESTDTQYF.

V gene TRBV19 combines with J gene TRBJ1-5; D not certain. V was trimmed by 6 bases and J by 2 bases, leaving 17 bases between them. The CDR3 has 16 residues. Germline CDR1 is LNHDA and CDR2 is SQIVND (reference sequence). The CDR3 here is CASRVEGFNRNQPQHF. In nucleotides, the CDR3 is TGTGCCAGTAGAGTCGAGGGCTTTAACCGCAATCAGCCCCAGCATTTT.